The 8 T cell receptor beta chains listed next were all sequenced from one sample in a study of T cells after yellow fever vaccination. Each CDR3 protein is one row after TCRdb ran MiXCR on the 5' RACE reads. The sample records 100,000 to 150,000 distinct CDR3 sequences, roughly 10% being singletons. The material was CD8+ T cells sorted from PBMCs, obtained on the day of the yellow fever booster vaccination. The origin of the receptors is a young man who received the YFV17D yellow fever vaccine.

This clonotype was counted many times. The chain uses TRBV12-3 or TRBV12-4 and TRBJ1-1; the D is unclear. V lost 1 base and J 7 bases, leaving 1 base between the germline ends. CDR3 size: 10 residues. CDR3: CASSLVEAFF. The CDR3 coding sequence is TGTGCCAGCAGTTTAGTTGAAGCTTTCTTT.

This clonotype showed up many times. This chain links TRBV9 with TRBJ2-4; 7 bases fit TRBD1. Germline CDR1 and CDR2: SGDLS and YYNGEE. There are 15 residues in the CDR3. V was clipped by 3 bases and J by 8 bases; unmatched bases: 11. CDR3 residues: CASSASGTEYDIQYF. The CDR3, as DNA: TGTGCCAGCAGCGCCTCCGGGACAGAGTACGACATTCAGTACTTC.

This clonotype occurred a few times. The rearrangement links TRBV4-3 to TRBJ2-7; D remains ambiguous. Trimming took off 0 bases at V and 2 bases at J, with 11 bases between the two ends. The germline gives CDR1 LGHNA, CDR2 YSLEER. The CDR3 has 15 residues. The CDR3 nucleotides read TGCGCCAGCAGCCAAGACCTGCGGATACCCTACGAGCAGTACTTC. Translating it yields CASSQDLRIPYEQYF.

The V and J genes are TRBV5-5 and TRBJ2-7; D perhaps matches TRBD1 (6 bases). V was clipped by 4 bases and J by 1 base, with 15 bases between them. From germline, CDR1 is SGHKS and CDR2 YYEKEE (reference sequence). The CDR3 has 15 amino acids. CDR3 protein: CASSMSGAYSYEQYV. CDR3 in DNA: TGTGCCAGCAGCATGTCAGGGGCCTATTCCTACGAGCAGTACGTC.

This clonotype was counted between two and nine times. This chain links TRBV12-3 or TRBV12-4 with TRBJ2-1; 9 bases agree with TRBD1. The V and J ends lost 5 bases and 8 bases, in that order; junction bases with no gene match: 7. The CDR3 sequence is 14 residues long. The CDR3 here is CASSKTGGIDEQFF. CDR3 sequence (DNA): TGTGCCAGCAGTAAGACAGGGGGTATCGATGAGCAGTTCTTC.

This clonotype was detected ten times or more. CDR3 nucleotide sequence: TGCGCCAGCAGCTTGGAGGGGAGAATGAACACTGAAGCTTTCTTT. Protein sequence: CASSLEGRMNTEAFF. The J gene is TRBJ1-1, the V gene TRBV5-1, with D possibly being TRBD1 (5 bases). CDR1 and CDR2 from the germline V gene are SGHRS and YFSETQ. V was pared by 0 bases and J by 0 bases, with 9 bases between. The CDR3 totals 15 residues.

This clonotype has more than one count but fewer than ten. The chain links TRBV4-2 to TRBJ2-5; 7 positions match TRBD2. The CDR3 extends over 16 amino acids. V was pared by 6 bases and J by 2 bases, with 12 bases of the junction left unmatched. Germline V gene data show CDR1 as LGHNA and CDR2 as YNFKEQ. CDR3 in amino acids: CASRPTGGLEQETQYF. In nucleotides, the CDR3 is TGTGCCAGCAGACCTACGGGGGGACTGGAGCAAGAGACCCAGTACTTC.

This clonotype was seen repeatedly, ten times or more. The rearrangement uses TRBV18 and TRBJ2-7; weak D call: TRBD2 (7 bases). The CDR3 sequence is 14 residues long. Looked up from germline, CDR1 is KGHSH and CDR2 is LQKENI. Trimming took 3 bases from V and 0 from J, leaving 9 bases between them. In DNA form, the CDR3 reads TGTGCCAGCTCACCCGGGGGGCACTCCTACGAGCAGTACTTC. It specifies CASSPGGHSYEQYF.